Listed below are T cell receptor beta chains from one sample, sequenced in a study of blood T cells in healthy people across ages. One entry per CDR3 protein results from TCRdb running MiXCR on the 5' RACE reads. Of more than 750,000 distinct CDR3 sequences listed, 25% to 30% are singletons. These data were also reused for a study on T cells of mothers and their children.

The sequenced sample consisted of blood. The receptor source for this set is a woman between 40 and 55 years old in good health. The CDR3 runs from the conserved cysteine through the conserved F or W. The order of the fields is V gene, CDR3 protein.

V gene: TRBV6-2/TRBV6-3
CDR3 protein: CASSYAAGDFDTQYF

V gene: TRBV20-1
CDR3 protein: CSASTPNEQFF

V gene: TRBV12-3/TRBV12-4
CDR3 protein: CASSSRDTDPEAFF

V gene: TRBV6-2/TRBV6-3
CDR3 protein: CASSYASRRLEQYF

V gene: TRBV20-1
CDR3 protein: CSARDPSAGGRETQYF

V gene: TRBV5-1
CDR3 protein: CASSSEGLMWETQYF

V gene: TRBV7-9
CDR3 protein: CAGQGDTQYF

V gene: TRBV19
CDR3 protein: CASTRTAGETQYF

V gene: TRBV12-3/TRBV12-4
CDR3 protein: CASLPQGTSEAFF

V gene: TRBV7-8
CDR3 protein: CASRGPGNTEAFF

V gene: TRBV29-1
CDR3 protein: CSVEGEVWDTEAFF

V gene: TRBV14
CDR3 protein: CASSRIQGRGYGYTF

V gene: TRBV29-1
CDR3 protein: CSVAHAEDQPQHF

V gene: TRBV3-1
CDR3 protein: CASSRHLLPTDTQYF